This paragraph reports one T cell receptor (beta chain). What it binds is unknown. The CDR3 end is not reached by the read, which stops 3 residues before it; the germline J gene fills it in. Using immunoSEQ multiplex PCR, the repertoire was profiled, and TCRdb retains in-frame clones only, with some absent. The sample gives over 30,000 clones, none seen only once, and the top ten clones hold more than 25%. This sample is drawn from a study of T cell clonality in common variable immunodeficiency. Germline CDR1 is SGHAT and CDR2 is FQNNGV. The CDR3 has 15 amino acids. Trimming took 5 bases from V and 4 from J; bases not matched to a gene: 10. Overall study results and limits: In common variable immunodeficiency, TCR beta chains reportedly carried fewer deletions and N-nucleotide insertions.

The chain employs TRBV11-2 and TRBJ2-7; 8 nucleotides agree with TRBD1. This clonotype was obtained from a human donor with common variable immunodeficiency. Source material: peripheral blood mononuclear cells. The DNA read from the CDR3 is TGTGCCAGCAGCAAAGGGACAGGAACTCTTTACGAG. Amino acids: CASSKGTGTLYE. The whole CDR3 region reads CASSKGTGTLYEQYF.